This TCR beta chain was found in a study of shared clonotypes between healthy human individuals (dated by TCRdb to 2019 to 2021). Study-wide context: A couple of women and three men aged 18 to 49 years were included in the cohort. For each donor, three plates each were used for CD4 naive and CD4 memory, two plates were used for CD8 naive, and one plate was used for CD8 memory. To estimate repertoire size and how much clonotype sharing occurs between individuals, the study deeply sequenced the blood TCR repertoires of several healthy adults. To increase sequencing depth and limit assay-specific biases, TCR repertoire library preparation and sequencing were carried out by different laboratories using diverse techniques. Each donor's leukapheresis produced roughly between roughly 0.85 and 9.5 billion PBMCs.

Broad study findings and their caveats: Pairwise subsampling led to the expectation that sequencing depth would affect the degree of clonotype sharing among donors. Rarefaction of sorted-subset datasets indicated incomplete sequencing despite the large sequencing depth. Clonotypes shared by all four sorted-subset donors showed higher generation probabilities than non-shared clonotypes. Estimated clonotype richness was generally larger for naive than for memory subsets. Sampling was restricted to blood, and TCR repertoires in tissues likely differ from the TCR repertoires found in blood. The genetic and exposure-history diversity represented was limited by the small number of donors. Sharing across a handful of donors was observed for 4.5% to 6.5% of naive CD4, 3% to 3.5% of naive CD8, about 2.3% of memory CD4, and around 0.44% of memory CD8 clonotypes.

Healthy HIV-negative adults with no recently reported acute infections or vaccinations were included as donors. Every donor was a Caucasian adult living in Nashville, Tennessee, USA. CD4+ T cells were enriched by magnetic negative selection; naive cells were then positively selected on CD45RA, and the negative fraction formed the memory subset. Blood was obtained by leukapheresis, after which PBMCs were separated by Ficoll-Histopaque density gradient centrifugation and cryopreserved in liquid nitrogen vapor phase. Analytical flow cytometry was used to check the purity and quantity of every magnetically sorted T cell population. Each sorted fraction had its genomic DNA isolated and then quantified by UV absorbance on a Nanodrop 2000c. A distance of 8 bases separates the germline ends of V and J, which lose 9 bases and 1 base respectively. From the cysteine through the phenylalanine, the CDR3 covers 12 amino acids. Just the 36-base CDR3 DNA is kept, in frame starting at base 1. In the germline V gene, CDR1 corresponds to MGHRA and CDR2 to YSYEKL.

Regarding this clone: It lacks a known antigen. No base qualities exist here, and no much larger clone lies one base off it.

TCR CDR3 regions were amplified from genomic DNA by multiplex PCR using the deep immunoSEQ assay. Extracted genomic DNA from each cell subset was distributed evenly across all wells of several immunoSEQ 96-well plates, and each plate was treated as a replicate. Each replicate PCR for sorted subsets received about 0.2 ug genomic DNA, equal to roughly 29,000 T cell genomes. Purified libraries were measured with a Qubit 3.0 fluorometer, size-checked on a Bioanalyzer 2100, and measured again with the KAPA Library Quantification kit. A separate single-read 150-cycle Illumina NextSeq 550 flow cell was used to sequence each immunoSEQ 96-well plate. Concerning the study's data processing: Because the immunoSEQ output held only junctional sequences and lacked quality scores, the filtering could not match the filtering applied to full-length reads. Sequences were annotated with PyIR, a Python wrapper for IgBLAST v1.9, using IMGT germline references to assign V/J genes and CDR3. Reads were filtered out if the reads had weak V/J assignments (E-value above 1e-6), no CDR3, stop codons, out-of-frame junctions, or ambiguous translated residues. V3J clonotypes were defined by identical inferred V gene, J gene, and CDR3 amino acid sequence. Percentage overlap between repertoires was computed as shared unique clonotypes divided by the size of the smaller repertoire. Repertoire richness was assessed with RTK rarefaction, the Chao1 estimator, and Recon v2.1 estimates of unobserved clonotypes. OLGA was used to compute generation probabilities for all TCRbeta clonotypes that the gDNA method yielded from a handful of donors. The table comes from immuneACCESS by way of TCRdb, which keeps in-frame sequences with V and J called. Part of the clones is missing from these tables; in studies checked, under half for an unresolved V gene and the rest for unknown reasons. Clone size and the V and J calls come from that table; the DNA yielded D and trimming. A total of 2,100,000 or so clones appear in this sample, under 97% of them only once. The top ten constitute roughly 0.13% of the sample.

The sample consisted of naive CD4+ T cells sorted from blood. What the cell subset or site label conveys for this sample: CD45RA+ positively selected. The chain uses TRBV4-1 and TRBJ2-3, with the D call perhaps TRBD1 or TRBD2, as 5 bases match in each case. This sequence was found in a man aged 18 to 29 in good health. The DNA sequence is as follows: TGCGCCAGTAGGGGAGGCACAGATACGCAGTATTTT. This codes for CASRGGTDTQYF.